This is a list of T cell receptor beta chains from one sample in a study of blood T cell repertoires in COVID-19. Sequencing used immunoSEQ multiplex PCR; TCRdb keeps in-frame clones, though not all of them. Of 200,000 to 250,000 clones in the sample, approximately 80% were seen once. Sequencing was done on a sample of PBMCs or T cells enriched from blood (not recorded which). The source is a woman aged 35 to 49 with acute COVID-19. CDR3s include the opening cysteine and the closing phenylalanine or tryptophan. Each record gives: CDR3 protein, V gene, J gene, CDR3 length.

CASSPLAPDEQFF	TRBV19	TRBJ2-1	13
CAWSVLGTPEKLFF	TRBV30	TRBJ1-4	14
CASSLAGYRSGNTIYF	TRBV7-8	TRBJ1-3	16
CASSPLGGVHQPQHF	TRBV6-5	TRBJ1-5	15
CAWSGGLQETQYF	TRBV30	TRBJ2-5	13
CATSDTWETQYF	TRBV24-1	TRBJ2-5	12
CASSFRGIAQQFF	TRBV12-3/TRBV12-4	TRBJ2-1	13
CASSYSLGQMNTEAFF	TRBV6-5	TRBJ1-1	16
CASSQTGSYSGNTIYF	TRBV14	TRBJ1-3	16
CASNGGFNEKLFF	TRBV5-8	TRBJ1-4	13